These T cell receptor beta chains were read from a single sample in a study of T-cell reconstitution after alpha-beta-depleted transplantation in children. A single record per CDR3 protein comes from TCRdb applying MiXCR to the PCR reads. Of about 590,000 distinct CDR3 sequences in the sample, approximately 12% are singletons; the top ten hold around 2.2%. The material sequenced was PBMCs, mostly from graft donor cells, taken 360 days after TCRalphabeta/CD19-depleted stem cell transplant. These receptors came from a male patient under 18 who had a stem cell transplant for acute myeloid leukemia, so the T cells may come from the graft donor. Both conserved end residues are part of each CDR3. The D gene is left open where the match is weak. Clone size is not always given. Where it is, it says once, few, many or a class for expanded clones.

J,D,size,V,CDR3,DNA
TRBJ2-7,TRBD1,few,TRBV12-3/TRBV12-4,CASSLVGQGAPEQYF,TGTGCCAGCAGTCTTGTGGGACAGGGGGCACCGGAGCAGTACTTC
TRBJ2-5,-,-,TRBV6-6,CASTTREETQYF,TGTGCCAGCACCACGAGGGAAGAGACCCAGTACTTC
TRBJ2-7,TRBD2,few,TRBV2,CASKFGLATYEQYF,TGTGCCAGCAAATTTGGACTAGCGACCTACGAGCAGTACTTC
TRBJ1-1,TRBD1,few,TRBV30,CAWSGYYRGRRVTEAFF,TGTGCCTGGAGTGGATATTACAGGGGGCGCCGTGTAACTGAAGCTTTCTTT
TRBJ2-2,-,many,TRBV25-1,CASWVAGGELFF,TGTGCCAGCTGGGTTGCGGGCGGGGAGCTGTTTTTT
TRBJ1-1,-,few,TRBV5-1,CASSYSGAPNTEAFF,TGCGCCAGCAGCTACTCAGGGGCCCCTAACACTGAAGCTTTCTTT
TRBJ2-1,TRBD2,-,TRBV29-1,CSLRTSAYNEQFF,TGCAGCCTGAGGACTAGCGCCTACAATGAGCAGTTCTTC
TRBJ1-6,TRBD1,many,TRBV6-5,CASGPTGVVSSPLHF,TGTGCCAGCGGCCCTACAGGGGTTGTGAGTTCACCCCTCCACTTT
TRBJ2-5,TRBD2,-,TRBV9,CASSGEGLNQETQYF,TGTGCCAGCAGCGGGGAGGGCCTAAACCAAGAGACCCAGTACTTC
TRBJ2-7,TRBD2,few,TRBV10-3,CAISESEGSLAGIFVADEQYF,TGTGCCATCAGTGAGTCGGAAGGAAGTCTAGCGGGAATCTTCGTGGCAGACGAGCAGTACTTC
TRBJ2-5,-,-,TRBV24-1,CATSDPGPRETQYF,TGTGCCACCAGTGACCCCGGGCCTAGGGAGACCCAGTACTTC
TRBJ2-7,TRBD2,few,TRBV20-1,CSAREDGRFPYEQYF,TGCAGTGCTAGAGAGGACGGGAGGTTCCCCTACGAGCAGTACTTC
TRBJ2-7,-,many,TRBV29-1,CSVGVSPYEQYF,TGCAGCGTTGGTGTCAGCCCCTACGAGCAGTACTTC
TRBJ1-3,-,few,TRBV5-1,CASSLDRQRSGNTIYF,TGCGCCAGCAGCTTGGACAGACAGCGCTCTGGAAACACCATATATTTT
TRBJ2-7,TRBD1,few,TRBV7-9,CASSTNRGLRLRDEQYF,TGTGCCAGCAGCACTAACAGGGGGCTCAGGTTGAGGGACGAGCAGTACTTC
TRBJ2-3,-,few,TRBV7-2,CASSLESGFTDTQYF,TGTGCCAGCAGCTTAGAGTCGGGATTCACAGATACGCAGTATTTT
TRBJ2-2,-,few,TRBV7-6,CASSYPYARRANTGELFF,TGTGCCAGCAGCTACCCCTACGCGCGCCGAGCGAACACCGGGGAGCTGTTTTTT
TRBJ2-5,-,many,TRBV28,CASSGQSDQETQYF,TGTGCCAGCAGCGGACAGAGCGATCAAGAGACCCAGTACTTC
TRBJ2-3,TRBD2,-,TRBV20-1,CSGASGITDTQYF,TGCAGTGGGGCTAGCGGGATCACAGATACGCAGTATTTT
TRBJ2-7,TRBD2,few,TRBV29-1,CSVSWGGSGSMYEQYF,TGCAGCGTATCATGGGGGGGCAGCGGGAGTATGTACGAGCAGTACTTC
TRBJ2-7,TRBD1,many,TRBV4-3,CASSQEKGAREQYF,TGCGCCAGCAGCCAAGAGAAGGGGGCGAGGGAGCAGTACTTC
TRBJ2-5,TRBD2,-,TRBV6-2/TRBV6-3,CASSYGTSGTARETQYF,TGTGCCAGCAGTTACGGGACTAGCGGGACTGCTCGAGAGACCCAGTACTTC
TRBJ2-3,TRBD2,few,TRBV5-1,CASSLTSGKDTQYF,TGCGCCAGCAGCTTGACTAGCGGGAAAGATACGCAGTATTTT
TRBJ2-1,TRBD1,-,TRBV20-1,CSATSQGQGVVNEQFF,TGCAGTGCTACCAGTCAGGGACAGGGAGTAGTGAATGAGCAGTTCTTC
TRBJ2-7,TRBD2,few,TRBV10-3,CAIRLAGEGSYEQYF,TGTGCCATCAGACTAGCGGGAGAGGGCTCCTACGAGCAGTACTTC
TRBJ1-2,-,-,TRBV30,CACPNQRGQRLYGYTF,TGTGCCTGTCCAAACCAAAGAGGGCAGCGTCTTTATGGCTACACCTTC
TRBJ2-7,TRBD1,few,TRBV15,CATSSRPGQGIYEQYF,TGTGCCACCAGCTCAAGACCGGGACAGGGGATATACGAGCAGTACTTC
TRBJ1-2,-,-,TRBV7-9,CASSLLRDGYTF,TGTGCCAGCAGCCTCTTGCGGGATGGCTACACCTTC
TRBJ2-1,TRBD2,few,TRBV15,CATTSPGTSGRVTGFF,TGTGCCACCACCTCCCCCGGGACTAGCGGGAGGGTGACGGGGTTCTTC
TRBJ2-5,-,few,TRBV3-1,CASSQVFHTEPQETQYF,TGTGCCAGCAGCCAAGTATTTCACACGGAACCCCAAGAGACCCAGTACTTC
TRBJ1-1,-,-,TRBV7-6,CASSLDSGYPTEAFF,TGTGCCAGCAGCTTAGACTCGGGGTACCCCACTGAAGCTTTCTTT
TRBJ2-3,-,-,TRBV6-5,CATQRGADTQYF,TGTGCCACCCAGAGGGGCGCAGATACGCAGTATTTT
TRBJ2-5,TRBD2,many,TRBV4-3,CASSQERLAGKETQYF,TGCGCCAGCAGCCAAGAGAGACTAGCGGGGAAAGAGACCCAGTACTTC
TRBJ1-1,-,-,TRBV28,CASSLPVTGTYTEAFF,TGTGCCAGCAGTTTACCAGTCACAGGCACCTACACTGAAGCTTTCTTT
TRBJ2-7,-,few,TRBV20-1,CSASRQKSGPYEQYF,TGCAGTGCTAGCCGACAGAAATCGGGACCCTACGAGCAGTACTTC
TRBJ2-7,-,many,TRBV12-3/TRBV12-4,CASSLRGTEQYF,TGTGCCAGCAGTTTACGAGGTACCGAGCAGTACTTC
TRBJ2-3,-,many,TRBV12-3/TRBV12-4,CASSHGGYSDTQYF,TGTGCCAGCAGTCACGGGGGCTACTCAGATACGCAGTATTTT
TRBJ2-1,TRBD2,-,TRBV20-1,CSANKREDTYNEQFF,TGCAGTGCCAATAAGCGGGAGGACACCTACAATGAGCAGTTCTTC
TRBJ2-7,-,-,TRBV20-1,CSARAAPSSYEQYF,TGCAGTGCTAGAGCAGCGCCGAGCTCCTACGAGCAGTACTTC
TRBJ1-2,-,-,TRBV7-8,CASSLALTDTTLNYGYTF,TGTGCCAGCAGCTTAGCGCTAACTGATACAACATTAAACTATGGCTACACCTTC
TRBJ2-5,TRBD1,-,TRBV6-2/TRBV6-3,CASSYGTVIRETQYF,TGTGCCAGCAGTTACGGGACAGTTATTCGGGAGACCCAGTACTTC
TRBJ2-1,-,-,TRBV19,CASSMRRRSDEQFF,TGTGCCAGTAGTATGCGGCGCAGATCCGATGAGCAGTTCTTC
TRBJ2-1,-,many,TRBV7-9,CASTPTVGPSYNEQFF,TGTGCCAGCACCCCAACCGTGGGCCCTTCCTACAATGAGCAGTTCTTC
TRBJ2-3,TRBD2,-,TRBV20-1,CSARDIAASGRLADTQYF,TGCAGTGCTAGAGATATAGCGGCTAGCGGGAGGCTCGCAGATACGCAGTATTTT
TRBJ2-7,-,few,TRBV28,CVKGGRDAYEQYF,TGTGTCAAAGGGGGGCGGGACGCCTACGAGCAGTACTTC
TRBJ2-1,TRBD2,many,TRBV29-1,CSEGLAGYNEQFF,TGCAGCGAGGGACTAGCGGGATACAATGAGCAGTTCTTC
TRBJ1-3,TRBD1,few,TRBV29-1,CSVVGTAELGTIYF,TGCAGCGTTGTAGGGACAGCTGAATTGGGCACCATATATTTT